Below, 13 T cell receptor beta chains from the same sample are listed, as sequenced in a study of brain T cells in children with intractable seizures (dated by TCRdb to the early 2020s). Interpreted using the paper, the time point label stands for: resected brain tissue, or blood drawn just prior to surgery. The library was built by means of the immunoSEQ multiplex PCR assay. TCRdb carries this immuneACCESS record with in-frame sequences only. Its versions omit some clonotypes, under half of them owing to an unresolved V gene in the studies checked, with the rest unexplained. In all, the sample holds fewer than 85,000 clones, and about 92% of those were seen once. Under 2% of the sample is taken by the ten largest. Sequencing used peripheral blood, obtained at surgery. The receptor set was obtained from a boy younger than two with tuberous sclerosis and intractable seizures.

The rearrangement uses TRBV7-9 and TRBJ2-7; D is perhaps TRBD1 (6 bases). V gave up 5 bases and J gave up 0 bases, with 11 bases separating them. The germline V gene encodes CDR1 SEHNR and CDR2 FQNEAQ (reference sequence). There are 14 residues in the CDR3. CDR3 coding DNA: TGTGCCAGCAGCCAAAGGACAGACTCCTACGAGCAGTACTTC. Translating it yields CASSQRTDSYEQYF. Together with reference TRBV7-9 and TRBJ2-7, the CDR3 gives the full variable domain: DTGVSQNPRHKITKRGQNVTFRCDPISEHNRLYWYRQTLGQGPEFLTYFQNEAQLEKSRLLSDRFSAERPKGSFSTLEIQRTEQGDSAMYLCASSQRTDSYEQYFGPGTRLTVT.

The rearrangement joins TRBV7-2 to TRBJ1-3; TRBD1 matches at 8 bases. The CDR3 extends over 16 amino acids. Germline values: CDR1 SGHTA, CDR2 FQGNSA. After removal of 3 bases from V and 6 bases from J, the junction contained 10 bases not matched to a gene. CDR3 in DNA: TGTGCCAGCAGCTTGATATGGGACAGGAGTAAAAACACCATATATTTT. This codes for CASSLIWDRSKNTIYF. Complete variable domain (other parts from reference TRBV7-2 and TRBJ1-3): GAGVSQSPSNKVTEKGKDVELRCDPISGHTALYWYRQSLGQGLEFLIYFQGNSAPDKSGLPSDRFSAERTGGSVSTLTIQRTQQEDSAVYLCASSLIWDRSKNTIYFGEGSWLTVV.

V is TRBV11-3 and J is TRBJ1-1; TRBD1 agrees at 9 bases. The CDR3 has 17 amino acids. J was trimmed by 0 bases and V by 5 bases; bases with no gene match: 10. Germline V lookup: CDR1 SGHNT, CDR2 YENEEA. Here the CDR3 reads CASSGHGTGSMNTEAFF. DNA for the CDR3: TGTGCCAGCAGCGGGCACGGGACAGGGAGCATGAACACTGAAGCTTTCTTT.

The chain joins TRBV10-1 to TRBJ1-5; D call uncertain. V was cut by 3 bases and J by 5 bases, with 8 bases left in between. CDR1 and CDR2 (germline): WNHNN, SYGVQD (reference sequence). CDR3 length equals 13 residues. For the CDR3, the DNA is TGCGCCAGCAGTGAAAACCGCGATCAGCCCCAGCATTTT. Its translation: CASSENRDQPQHF.

This chain joins TRBV5-5 and TRBJ1-5; maybe TRBD1 (5 bases). The CDR3 is 14 amino acids. CDR1 is SGHKS, CDR2 YYEKEE, per germline (reference sequence). The V and J ends lost 1 base and 7 bases respectively, with 12 bases between them. CDR3 nucleotides: TGTGCCAGCAGCTTGTTGGGGGGAAGACAGCCCCAGCATTTT. Its translation: CASSLLGGRQPQHF.

This clone came up once. The chain employs TRBV7-9 and TRBJ2-5; TRBD2 might be the D (5 bases). Germline V gene lookup returns CDR1 SEHNR and CDR2 FQNEAQ (reference sequence). This CDR3 is built from 15 residues. Trimming cost V 1 base and J 5 bases, with 14 bases left between them. In DNA, the CDR3 is TGTGCCAGCAGCTTAGGCGATTTGAGGGTGGAGACCCAGTACTTC. This gives the protein CASSLGDLRVETQYF. The complete variable domain, with remaining parts taken from reference TRBV7-9 and TRBJ2-5, reads DTGVSQNPRHKITKRGQNVTFRCDPISEHNRLYWYRQTLGQGPEFLTYFQNEAQLEKSRLLSDRFSAERPKGSFSTLEIQRTEQGDSAMYLCASSLGDLRVETQYFGPGTRLLVL.

In its sample, this clone was seen once. The V gene is TRBV7-8, the J gene TRBJ1-1; D is ambiguous. The CDR3 length is 17 residues. Looked up from germline, CDR1 is SGHVS and CDR2 is FQNEAQ. The V end was cut by 2 bases, the J end by 1 base, with 17 bases between. The chain's CDR3 is CASSLRRMGFSNTEAFF. Here the CDR3 DNA reads TGTGCCAGCAGCTTAAGGAGAATGGGATTTTCGAACACTGAAGCTTTCTTT.

This chain uses TRBV6-5 with TRBJ1-3, with a tentative D call TRBD1 (5 bases). This CDR3 is built from 16 residues. Per the germline V gene, CDR1 is MNHEY and CDR2 is SVGAGI. Trimming took off 0 bases at V and 1 base at J, with 10 bases between the two ends. The CDR3 sequence: CASSYSSGRSGNTIYF. DNA for the CDR3: TGTGCCAGCAGTTACTCCTCAGGGCGTTCTGGAAACACCATATATTTT.

The chain uses TRBV9 and TRBJ2-1; 8 nucleotides agree with TRBD1. This CDR3 spans 14 amino acids. The germline V gene has CDR1 SGDLS and CDR2 YYNGEE. The J segment lost 7 bases and the V segment lost 3 bases, leaving 6 bases of the junction unmatched. The CDR3 coding sequence is TGTGCCAGCAGCGGGGGGACAGGTAGGAATGAGCAGTTCTTC. Protein sequence: CASSGGTGRNEQFF.

J is TRBJ2-7 and V is TRBV9; D assignment may be TRBD1 or TRBD2 (5 bases each). The CDR3 extends over 14 amino acids. In germline, CDR1 is SGDLS, CDR2 YYNGEE. V was clipped by 4 bases and J by 2 bases, with 13 bases between them. CDR3 DNA sequence: TGTGCCAGCAGCCCCCGGGACGCAACCTACGAGCAGTACTTC. Translating gives CASSPRDATYEQYF.

In DNA form, the CDR3 reads TGTGCCAGCAGCTCGACAGGGGGCCATTACGAGCAGTACTTC. The encoded protein is CASSSTGGHYEQYF. The rearrangement uses TRBV7-3 and TRBJ2-7; 10 bases align to TRBD1. CDR1 is SGHTA and CDR2 is FQGTGA in the germline V gene. Trimming cost V 4 bases and J 4 bases; bases outside gene matches: 4. This CDR3 comprises 14 residues.

The chain employs TRBV7-3 and TRBJ2-3; 10 positions agree with TRBD2. Unmatched junction bases numbered 8, after V lost 2 bases and J lost 6 bases. CDR1 and CDR2 from the germline V gene are SGHTA and FQGTGA. The CDR3 has 16 residues. CDR3 residues: CASSLLPAGGSDTQYF. CDR3 sequence (DNA): TGTGCCAGCAGCTTACTTCCAGCGGGAGGGTCGGATACGCAGTATTTT.

The V and J genes are TRBV7-3 and TRBJ2-3, with 7 bases fitting TRBD2. Germline-derived CDR1 and CDR2 are SGHTA and FQGTGA. The CDR3 has 14 residues. The V gene end was trimmed by 3 bases and the J gene end by 4 bases; junction bases not matched to a gene: 4. CDR3 sequence: CASSFGGSPDTQYF. The CDR3 DNA reads as TGTGCCAGCAGCTTCGGCGGGAGCCCAGATACGCAGTATTTT.